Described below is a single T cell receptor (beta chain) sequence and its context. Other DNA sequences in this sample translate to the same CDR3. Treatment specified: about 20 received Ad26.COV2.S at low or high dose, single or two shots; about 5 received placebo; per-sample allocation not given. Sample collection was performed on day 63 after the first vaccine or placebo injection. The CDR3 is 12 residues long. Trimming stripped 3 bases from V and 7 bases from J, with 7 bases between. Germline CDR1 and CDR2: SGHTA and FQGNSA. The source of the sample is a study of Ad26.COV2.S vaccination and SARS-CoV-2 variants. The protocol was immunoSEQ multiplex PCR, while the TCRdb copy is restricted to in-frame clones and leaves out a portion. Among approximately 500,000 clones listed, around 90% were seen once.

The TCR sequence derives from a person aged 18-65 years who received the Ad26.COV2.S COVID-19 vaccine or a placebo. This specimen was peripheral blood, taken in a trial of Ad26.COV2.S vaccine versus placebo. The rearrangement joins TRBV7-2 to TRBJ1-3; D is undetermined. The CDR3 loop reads CASSFRGNTIYF. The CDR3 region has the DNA TGTGCCAGCAGCTTCCGAGGGAACACCATATATTTT.